This T cell receptor (beta chain) came from a study of T cell responses to AZD1222 COVID-19 vaccine. Sequencing used immunoSEQ multiplex PCR; TCRdb keeps in-frame clones, though not all of them. The sample has 67,000 or so clones; roughly 84% are singletons. The V and J ends lost 5 bases and 4 bases respectively, with 17 bases between them. CDR3 size: 15 residues. The germline V gene encodes CDR1 MNHEY and CDR2 SVGAGI. The chain joins TRBV6-5 to TRBJ1-2; a weak D match, TRBD1 (5 bases). The origin of this receptor is an adult in good health. This specimen consisted of peripheral blood, obtained on day 0 of AZD1222 vaccination. The CDR3: CASSRGGLQPYGYTF. The CDR3 nucleotides are TGTGCCAGCAGTCGTGGGGGACTCCAGCCCTATGGCTACACCTTC.